This T cell receptor (beta chain) is drawn from a study of PD-1 blockade in classical Hodgkin lymphoma. Assay used: immunoSEQ multiplex PCR; TCRdb lists only in-frame clones, some missing. The sample lists some 10,000 clones, around 68% occurring once. Specified time point: cycle 4 day 1 (C4D1), after 6 weeks of nivolumab. Autologous stem cell transplantation was followed by relapse in every patient, and brentuximab vedotin exposure varied. Magnetic depletion of non-target cells from thawed PBMCs yielded purified CD8+ T cells. Complete response, partial response or progressive disease constituted the best response categories observed. Notes on this clone: Antigen unknown.

The study's findings and limits: Lower baseline TCR diversity was reported for newly diagnosed patients than for healthy donors.

The sequence derives from a human donor with classical Hodgkin lymphoma. The sample in question was CD8+ T cells from blood, obtained before the fourth cycle of nivolumab.

The CDR3: CASSRLGGTGAYEQYF. The CDR3 DNA follows: TGTGCCAGCAGTCGCCTAGGAGGGACAGGGGCCTACGAGCAGTACTTC. J is TRBJ2-7 and V is TRBV27; TRBD1 aligns across 10 bases. V shed 5 bases and J 2 bases; nucleotides not matched to a gene: 9. This CDR3 comprises 16 residues. Germline loops: CDR1 MNHEY, CDR2 SMNVEV (reference sequence).